The rows below give T cell receptor beta chains drawn from one sample of a study of T cells in Graves' hyperthyroidism and ophthalmopathy. MiXCR, applied by TCRdb to the multiplex PCR reads, yields one record per CDR3 protein. The sample has about 300,000 distinct CDR3 sequences, roughly a fifth seen once. Sequencing was carried out using blood. These receptors all stem from a man over 45 with Graves' ophthalmopathy. Each CDR3 is given with its conserved first and last residue. Each record gives: V gene, D gene, J gene, clone size, CDR3 DNA, CDR3 protein. The D gene is left open where the match is weak. Part of the rows lack a size; the others show once, few, many or a class for expanded clones.

TRBV20-1	NA	TRBJ1-1	few	TGCAGTGCTAGAGTCCCTCCCATGAACACTGAAGCTTTCTTT	CSARVPPMNTEAFF
TRBV20-1	TRBD2	TRBJ2-7	NA	TGCAGTGCCGAAGGACTAGCGGGATCCTACGAGCAGTACTTC	CSAEGLAGSYEQYF
TRBV6-5	NA	TRBJ2-5	few	TGTGCCAGCAGTTACGAGGCTAGCGTGTTGAAAAAGACCCAGTACTTC	CASSYEASVLKKTQYF
TRBV7-3	NA	TRBJ1-5	NA	TGTGCCAGCAGCCCGTATTTAGGGGAGGAGGGCAATCAGCCCCAGCATTTT	CASSPYLGEEGNQPQHF
TRBV3-1	NA	TRBJ2-7	NA	TGTGCCAGCAGCCAACCGGGTAGTGGGAACTACGAGCAGTACTTC	CASSQPGSGNYEQYF
TRBV20-1	NA	TRBJ2-2	few	TGCAGTGCTAGAGATCCGACAGGACCCACCGGGGAGCTGTTTTTT	CSARDPTGPTGELFF
TRBV6-6	NA	TRBJ2-6	few	TGTGCCAGCAGTTACGAGGCAGGGCTGTCGGGGGCCAACGTCCTGACTTTC	CASSYEAGLSGANVLTF
TRBV7-3	TRBD2	TRBJ2-2	few	TGTGCCAGCAGCTTCGTGGGACTAGCGGGAGGTGCGAACACCGGGGAGCTGTTTTTT	CASSFVGLAGGANTGELFF
TRBV11-2	TRBD2	TRBJ2-7	many	TGTGCCAGCAGCCCAGGGACTAGCGGGAGTTTCGAGCAGTACTTC	CASSPGTSGSFEQYF
TRBV2	TRBD2	TRBJ2-3	many	TGTGCCAGCGCCAGCGGGGTAGGCGACACGCAGTATTTT	CASASGVGDTQYF
TRBV7-9	TRBD2	TRBJ2-7	many	TGTGCCAGCAGCGATGGGACTAGCGGGAGGTTCTCCTACGAGCAGTACTTC	CASSDGTSGRFSYEQYF
TRBV2	NA	TRBJ1-5	many	TGTGCCAGCATCGGACACTTGGGCAATCAGCCCCAGCATTTT	CASIGHLGNQPQHF
TRBV6-1	NA	TRBJ1-5	NA	TGTGCCAGCAGTGAATACCGAGTATTGCCCCAGCATTTT	CASSEYRVLPQHF
TRBV5-1	TRBD1	TRBJ2-3	NA	TGCGCCAGCAGCCCGGAACAGGGGGCTGGAGATACGCAGTATTTT	CASSPEQGAGDTQYF
TRBV3-1	NA	TRBJ1-1	many	TGTGCCAGCAGCCAAGTTGAGGGCCTCTCTGAAGCTTTCTTT	CASSQVEGLSEAFF
TRBV4-1	TRBD2	TRBJ2-2	few	TGCGCCAGCAGGCGGGAGGGCATCGGGGAGCTGTTTTTT	CASRREGIGELFF
TRBV4-1	TRBD2	TRBJ2-3	NA	TGCGCCAGCAGCCTAGGGACTAGCGGAATCTCTAGCACAGATACGCAGTATTTT	CASSLGTSGISSTDTQYF
TRBV7-9	TRBD2	TRBJ2-7	many	TGTGCCAGCAGCTTAGTATCTAGCGGGATCGGGCAGTACTTC	CASSLVSSGIGQYF
TRBV24-1	NA	TRBJ2-3	NA	TGTGCCACCAGTGATTCTCCGACAGGCGGGTCCACAGATACGCAGTATTTT	CATSDSPTGGSTDTQYF
TRBV6-5	NA	TRBJ1-1	NA	TGTGCCAGCAGTTATTCCCAGGGTTTACTGGACACTGAAGCTTTCTTT	CASSYSQGLLDTEAFF
TRBV9	TRBD1	TRBJ2-7	few	TGTGCCAGCAGCCCAGCCGGGACAGGATCCGAGCAGTACTTC	CASSPAGTGSEQYF
TRBV6-1	TRBD1	TRBJ1-4	many	TGTGCCAGCAGTGACTGGGGACAGGGGGTGGAGTGGGAAAAACTGTTTTTT	CASSDWGQGVEWEKLFF
TRBV7-8	NA	TRBJ2-7	many	TGTGCCAGCAGCCCGACGAGTGCAGCTAGCTCCTACGAGCAGTACTTC	CASSPTSAASSYEQYF
TRBV5-1	NA	TRBJ2-1	many	TGCGCCAGCAGCTTGGAGCGCGTATCCTACAATGAGCAGTTCTTC	CASSLERVSYNEQFF
TRBV18	TRBD1	TRBJ1-6	many	TGTGCCAGCTCACCGGCACGACAGGGGACAAATTCACCCCTCCACTTT	CASSPARQGTNSPLHF
TRBV6-1	NA	TRBJ1-5	few	TGTGCCAGCAGTGAAGCATGGGTTGCTAGCAATCAGCCCCAGCATTTT	CASSEAWVASNQPQHF
TRBV5-1	NA	TRBJ2-1	many	TGCGCCAGCAGCGCGGGACTCACTAACAATGAGCAGTTCTTC	CASSAGLTNNEQFF
TRBV12-3/TRBV12-4	TRBD2	TRBJ2-1	NA	TGTGCCAGCAGTCAGATCATGGGGGGGAGCTCCTACAATGAGCAGTTCTTC	CASSQIMGGSSYNEQFF
TRBV12-3/TRBV12-4	NA	TRBJ2-7	few	TGTGCCAGCACGCTGGGGGCCTACGAGCAGTACTTC	CASTLGAYEQYF
TRBV28	TRBD1	TRBJ2-2	NA	TGTGCCAGCAGTAAGACAGGGAGTAATGACGGGGAGCTGTTTTTT	CASSKTGSNDGELFF
TRBV5-6	TRBD2	TRBJ2-7	NA	TGTGCCAGCAGCTTGGTAGGTAGCGGGAGGGCCGTCGAGCAGTACTTC	CASSLVGSGRAVEQYF
TRBV6-5	NA	TRBJ2-7	NA	TGTGCCAGCAGCTACCTAAGCAGGACTGATGAGCAGTACTTC	CASSYLSRTDEQYF
TRBV24-1	TRBD2	TRBJ2-1	NA	TGTGCCACCGGGACGGGACTAGCCGCGAAGGCGCAGTTCTTC	CATGTGLAAKAQFF
TRBV28	TRBD1	TRBJ1-1	many	TGTGCCAGCAGCCCGGGACAGGGCCGGGGATTTGGAGAGAACACTGAAGCTTTCTTT	CASSPGQGRGFGENTEAFF
TRBV28	TRBD1	TRBJ1-5	NA	TGTGCCAGCAGTTTACCCACGGACAGGGGAGGCAATCAGCCCCAGCATTTT	CASSLPTDRGGNQPQHF
TRBV4-1	NA	TRBJ1-1	NA	TGCGCCAGCAGCCAAAATCTTTGGACTGAAGCTTTCTTT	CASSQNLWTEAFF
TRBV7-6	NA	TRBJ1-3	NA	TGTGCCAGCAGCTTTGACGAGTCAAACACCATATATTTT	CASSFDESNTIYF
TRBV28	NA	TRBJ2-7	few	TGTGCCAGCAGTACCTCAAAGGCAGGTTCCTACGAGCAGTACTTC	CASSTSKAGSYEQYF
TRBV12-3/TRBV12-4	NA	TRBJ2-7	many	TGTGCCAGCAGTTTGCAGGGGCTTAAAAACGAGCAGTACTTC	CASSLQGLKNEQYF
TRBV5-1	NA	TRBJ2-5	few	TGCGCCAGCAGCTTGGAAACAGGGTCTCGGGAGACCCAGTACTTC	CASSLETGSRETQYF
TRBV28	TRBD1	TRBJ1-4	few	TGTGCCAGCAGTTTACCCGGACAGGGGGGTGAAAAACTGTTTTTT	CASSLPGQGGEKLFF
TRBV11-2	NA	TRBJ2-7	NA	TGTGCCAGCAGTCTCGCCTACGAGCGGTACTTC	CASSLAYERYF
TRBV28	TRBD2	TRBJ2-1	many	TGTGCCAGCAGTCCCCAAGGGGGACTAGGAGATGAGCAGTTCTTC	CASSPQGGLGDEQFF
TRBV2	NA	TRBJ2-2	many	TGTGCCAGCAGTGTCAGGGCGATCGGGGAGCTGTTTTTT	CASSVRAIGELFF
TRBV11-3	NA	TRBJ2-5	many	TGTGCCAGCAGCTTTAGGGCAGACTACCAAGAGACCCAGTACTTC	CASSFRADYQETQYF
TRBV7-2	NA	TRBJ2-2	NA	TGTGCCAGCAGCCAGACTACAGCGACCGGGGAGCTGTTTTTT	CASSQTTATGELFF
TRBV19	NA	TRBJ1-3	few	TGTGCCAGTAAGTCTTCGGGGGCTGGAAACACCATATATTTT	CASKSSGAGNTIYF